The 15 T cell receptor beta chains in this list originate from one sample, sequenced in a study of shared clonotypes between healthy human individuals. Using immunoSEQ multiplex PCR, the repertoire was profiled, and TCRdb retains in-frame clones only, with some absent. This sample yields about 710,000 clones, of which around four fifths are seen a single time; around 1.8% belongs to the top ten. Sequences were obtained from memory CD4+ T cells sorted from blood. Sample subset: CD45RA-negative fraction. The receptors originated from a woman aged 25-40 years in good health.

The CDR3 here is CASKTTGGNEKLFF. The CDR3 nucleotides are TGTGCCAGTAAGACGACAGGGGGAAATGAAAAACTGTTTTTT. The chain joins TRBV27 to TRBJ1-4; 9 bases line up with TRBD1. This CDR3 comprises 14 residues. Per germline, CDR1 MNHEY and CDR2 SMNVEV (reference sequence). The junction had 7 bases not matched to a gene; V was cut back by 9 bases and J by 5 bases. Supplemented by reference TRBV27 and TRBJ1-4, the full variable domain reads EAQVTQNPRYLITVTGKKLTVTCSQNMNHEYMSWYRQDPGLGLRQIYYSMNVEVTDKGDVPEGYKVSRKEKRNFPLILESPSPNQTSLYFCASKTTGGNEKLFFGSGTQLSVL.

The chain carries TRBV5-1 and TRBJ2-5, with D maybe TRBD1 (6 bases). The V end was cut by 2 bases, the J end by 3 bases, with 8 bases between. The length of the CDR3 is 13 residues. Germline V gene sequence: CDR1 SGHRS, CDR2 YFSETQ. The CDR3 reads CASSLSGEETQYF. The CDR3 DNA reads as TGCGCCAGCAGCTTATCAGGGGAAGAGACCCAGTACTTC.

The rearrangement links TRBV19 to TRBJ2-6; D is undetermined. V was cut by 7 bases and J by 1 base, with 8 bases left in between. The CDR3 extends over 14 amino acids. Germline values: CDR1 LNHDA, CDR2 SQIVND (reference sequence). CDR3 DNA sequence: TGTGCCAGTAATGACATTTCTGGGGCCAACGTCCTGACTTTC. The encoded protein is CASNDISGANVLTF.

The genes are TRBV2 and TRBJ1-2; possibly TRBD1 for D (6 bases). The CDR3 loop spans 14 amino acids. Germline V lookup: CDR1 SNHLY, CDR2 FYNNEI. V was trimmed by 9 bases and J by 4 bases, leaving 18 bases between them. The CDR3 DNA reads TGTGCCAGTATTATAGGGGGGACATTCTATGGCTACACCTTC. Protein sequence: CASIIGGTFYGYTF.

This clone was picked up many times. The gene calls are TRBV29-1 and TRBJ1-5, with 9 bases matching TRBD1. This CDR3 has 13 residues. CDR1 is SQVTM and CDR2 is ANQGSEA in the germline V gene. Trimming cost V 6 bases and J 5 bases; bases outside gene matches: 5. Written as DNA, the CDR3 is TGCAGCGTGACGGACAGGGGCGATCAGCCCCAGCATTTT. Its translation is CSVTDRGDQPQHF.

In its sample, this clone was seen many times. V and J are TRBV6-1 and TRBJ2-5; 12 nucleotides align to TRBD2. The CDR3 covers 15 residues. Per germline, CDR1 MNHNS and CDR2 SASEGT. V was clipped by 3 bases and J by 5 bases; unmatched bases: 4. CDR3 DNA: TGTGCCAGCAGTGAGACTAGCGGGAGCGGTGAGACCCAGTACTTC. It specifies CASSETSGSGETQYF.

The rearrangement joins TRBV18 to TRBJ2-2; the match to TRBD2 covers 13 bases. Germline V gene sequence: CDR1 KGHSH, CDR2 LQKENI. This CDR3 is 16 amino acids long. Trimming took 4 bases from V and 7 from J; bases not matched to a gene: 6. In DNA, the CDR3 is TGTGCCAGCTCACTAACTAGCGGGAGGGCCGACGGGGAGCTGTTTTTT. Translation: CASSLTSGRADGELFF.

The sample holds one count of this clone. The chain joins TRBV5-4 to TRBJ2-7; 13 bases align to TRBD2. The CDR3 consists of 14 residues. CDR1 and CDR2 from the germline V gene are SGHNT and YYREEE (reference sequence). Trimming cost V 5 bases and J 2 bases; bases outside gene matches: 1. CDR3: CASRLAGGTYEQYF. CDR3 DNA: TGTGCCAGCAGACTAGCGGGAGGGACCTACGAGCAGTACTTC.

The CDR3 region is CASITDSGANVLTF. DNA for the CDR3: TGCGCCAGCATTACAGACTCTGGGGCCAACGTCCTGACTTTC. The rearrangement links TRBV10-2 to TRBJ2-6; D is unresolved. Trimming removed 7 bases at V and 0 bases at J, with 7 bases between. The germline gives CDR1 WSHSY, CDR2 SAAADI. The CDR3 length is 14 residues.

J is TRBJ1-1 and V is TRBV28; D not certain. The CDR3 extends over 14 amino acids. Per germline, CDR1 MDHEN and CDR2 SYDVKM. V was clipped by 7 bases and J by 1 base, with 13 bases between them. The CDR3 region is CASTSPAGNTEAFF. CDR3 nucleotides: TGTGCCAGCACATCCCCGGCCGGGAACACTGAAGCTTTCTTT. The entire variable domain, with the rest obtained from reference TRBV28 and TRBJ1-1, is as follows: DVKVTQSSRYLVKRTGEKVFLECVQDMDHENMFWYRQDPGLGLRLIYFSYDVKMKEKGDIPEGYSVSREKKERFSLILESASTNQTSMYLCASTSPAGNTEAFFGQGTRLTVV.

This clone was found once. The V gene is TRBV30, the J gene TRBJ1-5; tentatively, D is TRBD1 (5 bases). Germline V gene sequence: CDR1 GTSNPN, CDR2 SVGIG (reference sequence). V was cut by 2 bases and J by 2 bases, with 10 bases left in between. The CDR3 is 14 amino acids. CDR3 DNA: TGTGCCTGGAGTCCAGGGTTCGGCAATCAGCCCCAGCATTTT. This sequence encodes CAWSPGFGNQPQHF.

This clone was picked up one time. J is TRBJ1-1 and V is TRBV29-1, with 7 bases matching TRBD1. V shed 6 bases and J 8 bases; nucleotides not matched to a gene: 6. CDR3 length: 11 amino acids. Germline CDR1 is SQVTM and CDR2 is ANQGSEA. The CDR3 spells CSVARTGEAFF. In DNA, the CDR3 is TGCAGCGTCGCAAGGACAGGCGAAGCTTTCTTT.

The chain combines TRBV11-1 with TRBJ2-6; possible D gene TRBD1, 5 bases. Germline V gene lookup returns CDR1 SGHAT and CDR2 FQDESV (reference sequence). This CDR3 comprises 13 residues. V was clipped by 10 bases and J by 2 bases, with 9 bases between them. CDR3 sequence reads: CATRQPGANVLTF. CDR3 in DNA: TGTGCCACCAGACAGCCTGGGGCCAACGTCCTGACTTTC.

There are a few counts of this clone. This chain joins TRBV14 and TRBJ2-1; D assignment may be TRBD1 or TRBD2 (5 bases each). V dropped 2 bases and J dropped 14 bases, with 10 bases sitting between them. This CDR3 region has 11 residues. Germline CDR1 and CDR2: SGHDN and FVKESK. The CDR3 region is CASSQRGEEFF. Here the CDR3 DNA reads TGTGCCAGCAGCCAAAGGGGAGAAGAGTTCTTC.

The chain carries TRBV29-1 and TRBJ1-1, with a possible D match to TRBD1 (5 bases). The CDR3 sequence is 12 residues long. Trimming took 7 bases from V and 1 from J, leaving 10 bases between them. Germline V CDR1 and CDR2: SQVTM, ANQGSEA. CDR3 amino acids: CSAKDTNTEAFF. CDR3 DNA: TGCAGCGCTAAGGACACGAACACTGAAGCTTTCTTT. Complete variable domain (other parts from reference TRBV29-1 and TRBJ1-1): SAVISQKPSRDICQRGTSLTIQCQVDSQVTMMFWYRQQPGQSLTLIATANQGSEATYESGFVIDKFPISRPNLTFSTLTVSNMSPEDSSIYLCSAKDTNTEAFFGQGTRLTVV.